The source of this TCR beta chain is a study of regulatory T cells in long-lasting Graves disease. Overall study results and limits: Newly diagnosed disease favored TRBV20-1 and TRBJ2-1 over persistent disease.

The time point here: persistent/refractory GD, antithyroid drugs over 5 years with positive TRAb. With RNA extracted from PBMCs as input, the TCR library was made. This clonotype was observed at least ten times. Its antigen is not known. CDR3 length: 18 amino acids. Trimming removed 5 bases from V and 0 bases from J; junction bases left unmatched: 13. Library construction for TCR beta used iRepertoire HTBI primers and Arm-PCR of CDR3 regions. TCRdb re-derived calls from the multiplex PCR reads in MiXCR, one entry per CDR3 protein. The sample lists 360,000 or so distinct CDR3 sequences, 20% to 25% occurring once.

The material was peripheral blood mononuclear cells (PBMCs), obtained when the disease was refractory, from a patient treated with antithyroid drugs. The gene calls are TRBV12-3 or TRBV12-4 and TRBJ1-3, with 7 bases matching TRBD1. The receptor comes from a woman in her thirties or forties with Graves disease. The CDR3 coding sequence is TGTGCCAGCAGTCAACTAAGATTCGGACAGGTCTCTGGAAACACCATATATTTT. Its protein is CASSQLRFGQVSGNTIYF.